Detailed here is one T cell receptor (beta chain). TCRdb re-called the RT-PCR reads through MiXCR, storing one row per CDR3 protein. The sample lists 550,000 to 750,000 distinct CDR3 sequences; 13% to 15% were seen once. Germline values: CDR1 DFQATT, CDR2 SNEGSKA (reference sequence). The CDR3 length is 13 residues. Trimming stripped 5 bases from V and 1 base from J, with 10 bases between. V usage is TRBV20-1 and J usage is TRBJ2-3, with a tentative D call TRBD2 (5 bases). The receptor was isolated from a female donor in good health, serving as a healthy control. The sequencing input was memory CD4+ T cells from blood. For the CDR3, the DNA is TGCAGTGCTGGGATTAGCGGCACAGATACGCAGTATTTT. Translation: CSAGISGTDTQYF.